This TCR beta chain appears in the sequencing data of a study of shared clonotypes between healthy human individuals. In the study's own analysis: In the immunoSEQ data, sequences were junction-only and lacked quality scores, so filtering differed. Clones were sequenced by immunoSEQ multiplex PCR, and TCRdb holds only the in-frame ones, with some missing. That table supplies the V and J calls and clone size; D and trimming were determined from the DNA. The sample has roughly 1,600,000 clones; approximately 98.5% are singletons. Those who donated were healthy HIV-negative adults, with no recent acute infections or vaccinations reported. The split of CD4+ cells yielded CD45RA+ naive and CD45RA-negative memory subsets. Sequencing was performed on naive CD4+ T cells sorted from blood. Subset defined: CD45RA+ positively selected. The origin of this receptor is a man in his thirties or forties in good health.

The CDR3, as DNA: TGTGCCAGCAGCCCCCGGACAGAGACTGGAAACACCATATATTTT. It translates to CASSPRTETGNTIYF. The chain is built from TRBV7-2 and TRBJ1-3; a possible D gene is TRBD1 (6 bases). This CDR3 has 15 residues. Germline V gene data show CDR1 as SGHTA and CDR2 as FQGNSA. Trimming took off 5 bases at V and 2 bases at J, with 13 bases between the two ends. Complete variable domain (other parts from reference TRBV7-2 and TRBJ1-3): GAGVSQSPSNKVTEKGKDVELRCDPISGHTALYWYRQSLGQGLEFLIYFQGNSAPDKSGLPSDRFSAERTGGSVSTLTIQRTQQEDSAVYLCASSPRTETGNTIYFGEGSWLTVV.